This T cell receptor beta chain was sequenced for a study of T cells expressing NK-cell markers. Study-level background: HCMV seropositivity marked most of the eight sequenced donors; one was seronegative.

The CDR3 runs to 18 residues. Looked up from germline, CDR1 is LNHNV and CDR2 is YYDKDF (reference sequence). Reanalyzing the 5' RACE reads, TCRdb keeps one entry per CDR3 protein, without DNA. The sample totals 500,000 to 600,000 distinct CDR3 sequences. Remarks on this clonotype: Its antigen is still unknown.

Whole-study results and caveats: Similarly, these clonotypes led the CD3+CD56-NKG2C+ fraction as well in a few donors.

This chain links TRBV15 with TRBJ2-2; the TCRdb call, TRBD2, lacks DNA for checking. The sample taken for sequencing was blood T cells: a sorted CD56 or NKG2C T cell subset, CD4+ or CD8+ T cells, or bulk PBMC T cells (not recorded which). This clonotype was obtained from a man aged 18 to 30 in good health. CDR3 in amino acids: CATSRGRILGGNTGELFF.